The rows below give T cell receptor beta chains drawn from one sample of a study of beta chain features in type 1 diabetes. TCRdb keeps only in-frame clones here, not all; method: immunoSEQ multiplex PCR. Here the sample spans around 250,000 clones, about 24% being singletons. What was sequenced was naive CD4+ T cells from blood. The source of these receptors is a woman between 25 and 40 years old with type 1 diabetes. The CDR3 runs from the conserved cysteine through the conserved F or W. Fields, in order: J gene, clone size, V gene, D gene, CDR3 protein, CDR3 DNA. A D gene is named only where the DNA matches it firmly. Some rows have no size entry. The others give once, few or many, or a class for an expanded clone.

J gene: TRBJ2-5; clone size: few; V gene: TRBV9; D gene: TRBD2; CDR3 protein: CASSVAGTSEETQYF; CDR3 DNA: TGTGCCAGCAGCGTAGCTGGAACTAGCGAAGAGACCCAGTACTTC
J gene: TRBJ2-3; clone size: .; V gene: TRBV30; D gene: TRBD2; CDR3 protein: CAWSWRTSGRDSTDTQYF; CDR3 DNA: TGTGCCTGGAGTTGGAGGACTAGCGGGAGGGATAGCACAGATACGCAGTATTTT
J gene: TRBJ2-1; clone size: few; V gene: TRBV29-1; D gene: .; CDR3 protein: CSVDGTSSYNEQFF; CDR3 DNA: TGCAGCGTTGATGGGACAAGCTCCTACAATGAGCAGTTCTTC
J gene: TRBJ2-7; clone size: .; V gene: TRBV28; D gene: TRBD1; CDR3 protein: CASSFLGTGESYEQYF; CDR3 DNA: TGTGCCAGCAGTTTTTTGGGGACAGGAGAGTCCTACGAGCAGTACTTC
J gene: TRBJ2-1; clone size: few; V gene: TRBV9; D gene: TRBD2; CDR3 protein: CASRASGSDEQFF; CDR3 DNA: TGTGCCAGCAGGGCTAGCGGGAGCGATGAGCAGTTCTTC
J gene: TRBJ2-7; clone size: .; V gene: TRBV6-1; D gene: .; CDR3 protein: CASGPLQGTTYEQYF; CDR3 DNA: TGTGCCAGCGGTCCTTTGCAGGGCACAACCTACGAGCAGTACTTC
J gene: TRBJ2-1; clone size: few; V gene: TRBV18; D gene: TRBD1; CDR3 protein: CASSTGTGNEQFF; CDR3 DNA: TGTGCCAGCTCAACAGGGACAGGCAATGAGCAGTTCTTC
J gene: TRBJ1-2; clone size: .; V gene: TRBV4-2; D gene: .; CDR3 protein: CASSQDTAYNYGYTF; CDR3 DNA: TGTGCCAGCAGCCAAGATACAGCTTACAATTATGGCTACACCTTC
J gene: TRBJ1-5; clone size: few; V gene: TRBV4-1; D gene: .; CDR3 protein: CASSYGRGNQPQHF; CDR3 DNA: TGCGCCAGCAGCTACGGGAGAGGCAATCAGCCCCAGCATTTT
J gene: TRBJ1-1; clone size: .; V gene: TRBV20-1; D gene: .; CDR3 protein: CSAGETEAFF; CDR3 DNA: TGCAGTGCGGGAGAGACTGAAGCTTTCTTT
J gene: TRBJ2-7; clone size: few; V gene: TRBV30; D gene: .; CDR3 protein: CAWSLSGLATTYEQYF; CDR3 DNA: TGTGCCTGGAGCCTCTCCGGGCTAGCGACAACCTACGAGCAGTACTTC
J gene: TRBJ1-4; clone size: .; V gene: TRBV16; D gene: .; CDR3 protein: CASSPRLESVSSEKLFF; CDR3 DNA: TGTGCCAGCAGCCCACGGTTAGAGAGTGTATCGTCCGAAAAACTGTTTTTT
J gene: TRBJ1-2; clone size: few; V gene: TRBV6-5; D gene: TRBD1; CDR3 protein: CASSPRDRDGYTF; CDR3 DNA: TGTGCCAGCAGTCCCCGGGACAGGGATGGCTACACCTTC
J gene: TRBJ1-2; clone size: few; V gene: TRBV2; D gene: .; CDR3 protein: CASSGQRDGYTF; CDR3 DNA: TGTGCCAGCAGTGGCCAACGAGATGGCTACACCTTC
J gene: TRBJ2-3; clone size: .; V gene: TRBV18; D gene: TRBD2; CDR3 protein: CASSLYRTSGRSGDTQYF; CDR3 DNA: TGTGCCAGCTCCCTATATCGGACTAGCGGGAGATCGGGAGATACGCAGTATTTT
J gene: TRBJ2-2; clone size: .; V gene: TRBV4-1; D gene: .; CDR3 protein: CASSQDNTGELFF; CDR3 DNA: TGCGCCAGCAGCCAAGATAACACCGGGGAGCTGTTTTTT
J gene: TRBJ2-3; clone size: .; V gene: TRBV20-1; D gene: .; CDR3 protein: CSADPGGAQYF; CDR3 DNA: TGCAGTGCAGACCCTGGCGGAGCGCAGTATTTT
J gene: TRBJ2-3; clone size: few; V gene: TRBV11-2; D gene: TRBD2; CDR3 protein: CASSPRPLAGGDTQYF; CDR3 DNA: TGTGCCAGCAGCCCTAGACCTCTAGCGGGAGGTGATACGCAGTATTTT
J gene: TRBJ2-1; clone size: few; V gene: TRBV7-9; D gene: .; CDR3 protein: CASSPRTDYNEQFF; CDR3 DNA: TGTGCCAGCAGCCCAAGGACTGACTACAATGAGCAGTTCTTC
J gene: TRBJ2-2; clone size: .; V gene: TRBV5-1; D gene: .; CDR3 protein: CASSLTGPAGGELFF; CDR3 DNA: TGCGCCAGCAGCCTTACCGGGCCTGCGGGCGGGGAGCTGTTTTTT
J gene: TRBJ2-1; clone size: .; V gene: TRBV2; D gene: .; CDR3 protein: CASSVWHEQFF; CDR3 DNA: TGTGCCAGCAGTGTATGGCATGAGCAGTTCTTC
J gene: TRBJ2-1; clone size: few; V gene: TRBV5-6; D gene: TRBD1; CDR3 protein: CASSTRQGDEQFF; CDR3 DNA: TGTGCCAGCAGCACAAGACAGGGTGATGAGCAGTTCTTC
J gene: TRBJ2-5; clone size: few; V gene: TRBV9; D gene: TRBD2; CDR3 protein: CASSGGLATQETQYF; CDR3 DNA: TGTGCCAGCAGCGGGGGACTAGCGACCCAAGAGACCCAGTACTTC
J gene: TRBJ2-3; clone size: .; V gene: TRBV30; D gene: .; CDR3 protein: CAWSTGGSKQYF; CDR3 DNA: TGTGCCTGGAGTACGGGTGGCAGCAAGCAGTATTTT
J gene: TRBJ1-3; clone size: few; V gene: TRBV11-1; D gene: .; CDR3 protein: CASRPSLFSGNTIYF; CDR3 DNA: TGTGCCAGCCGTCCGTCGTTATTCTCTGGAAACACCATATATTTT
J gene: TRBJ2-1; clone size: .; V gene: TRBV29-1; D gene: TRBD1; CDR3 protein: CSVSRDRAYNEQFF; CDR3 DNA: TGCAGCGTCTCCCGGGACAGGGCATACAATGAGCAGTTCTTC
J gene: TRBJ2-7; clone size: few; V gene: TRBV6-5; D gene: .; CDR3 protein: CASSYGGLPSYEQYF; CDR3 DNA: TGTGCCAGCAGTTACGGGGGACTCCCCTCCTACGAGCAGTACTTC
J gene: TRBJ1-5; clone size: .; V gene: TRBV19; D gene: .; CDR3 protein: CASSTPRVGGQPQHF; CDR3 DNA: TGTGCCAGTAGTACCCCCAGGGTAGGCGGACAGCCCCAGCATTTT
J gene: TRBJ2-5; clone size: few; V gene: TRBV5-1; D gene: .; CDR3 protein: CASSDQRRQETQYF; CDR3 DNA: TGCGCCAGCAGTGATCAGCGTAGACAAGAGACCCAGTACTTC
J gene: TRBJ2-1; clone size: few; V gene: TRBV4-1; D gene: .; CDR3 protein: CASSQVPAGKQFF; CDR3 DNA: TGCGCCAGCAGCCAAGTTCCGGCGGGAAAGCAGTTCTTC
J gene: TRBJ2-3; clone size: .; V gene: TRBV5-1; D gene: TRBD2; CDR3 protein: CASSPGTSGLTDTQYF; CDR3 DNA: TGCGCCAGCAGCCCAGGGACTAGCGGCCTCACAGATACGCAGTATTTT
J gene: TRBJ1-2; clone size: once; V gene: TRBV7-9; D gene: TRBD1; CDR3 protein: CASNTDRGYGYTF; CDR3 DNA: TGTGCCAGCAACACCGACAGGGGCTATGGCTACACCTTC
J gene: TRBJ2-7; clone size: few; V gene: TRBV7-2; D gene: .; CDR3 protein: CASSLFGEQYF; CDR3 DNA: TGTGCCAGCAGCTTATTCGGGGAGCAGTACTTC
J gene: TRBJ2-7; clone size: few; V gene: TRBV4-1; D gene: TRBD2; CDR3 protein: CASSQPGLAEVYEQYF; CDR3 DNA: TGCGCCAGCAGCCAACCCGGACTAGCGGAGGTCTACGAGCAGTACTTC
J gene: TRBJ2-2; clone size: .; V gene: TRBV29-1; D gene: TRBD1; CDR3 protein: CSGVTGVDTGELFF; CDR3 DNA: TGCAGCGGGGTGACAGGGGTTGACACCGGGGAGCTGTTTTTT
J gene: TRBJ1-2; clone size: .; V gene: TRBV6-5; D gene: .; CDR3 protein: CASSWSRDEGYTF; CDR3 DNA: TGTGCCAGCAGTTGGAGCAGGGATGAAGGCTACACCTTC
J gene: TRBJ2-1; clone size: .; V gene: TRBV30; D gene: TRBD2; CDR3 protein: CAWRGTIAGGSYNEQFF; CDR3 DNA: TGTGCCTGGAGGGGAACAATAGCGGGAGGATCCTACAATGAGCAGTTCTTC
J gene: TRBJ2-7; clone size: .; V gene: TRBV30; D gene: TRBD1; CDR3 protein: CAWSAGTGSSYEQYF; CDR3 DNA: TGTGCCTGGAGTGCCGGGACAGGTTCCTCCTACGAGCAGTACTTC
J gene: TRBJ2-5; clone size: few; V gene: TRBV18; D gene: .; CDR3 protein: CASSPRVETQYF; CDR3 DNA: TGTGCCAGCTCACCTCGGGTAGAGACCCAGTACTTC
J gene: TRBJ2-7; clone size: few; V gene: TRBV29-1; D gene: TRBD2; CDR3 protein: CSVEGLAGLSYEQYF; CDR3 DNA: TGCAGCGTTGAGGGGCTAGCGGGGCTTTCCTACGAGCAGTACTTC